Shown below are 29 T cell receptor beta chains from a single sample sequenced in a study of T cell repertoires in cytomegalovirus infection. TCRdb reprocessed the reads via MiXCR and lists one record per CDR3 protein. The data show fewer than 150,000 distinct CDR3 sequences, roughly 31% seen once. No cognate antigen is known for these TCRs. The source was CD8+ T cells from cultured PBMCs, collected from culture after CMV antigen stimulation. The receptors derive from a human donor in good health (CMV status not recorded). Some clones in this sample may be carry-over from other donors' samples.

The chain has TRBV27 and TRBJ2-7; D may match TRBD1 or TRBD2 (7 bases each). CDR1 is MNHEY and CDR2 is SMNVEV in the germline V gene (reference sequence). The CDR3 has 14 residues. Trimming took 8 bases from V and 3 from J, leaving 17 bases between them. CDR3 sequence (DNA): TGTGCCAGCTCGGGGAGGGGGCCGCACTACGAGCAGTACTTC. It specifies CASSGRGPHYEQYF.

The chain links TRBV27 to TRBJ2-1, with D hard to call. This CDR3 spans 14 amino acids. V lost 3 bases, J lost 0 bases, and 6 bases lay in between. The germline V gene encodes CDR1 MNHEY and CDR2 SMNVEV (reference sequence). Here the CDR3 reads CASSFSSSYNEQFF. CDR3 in DNA: TGTGCCAGCAGTTTTAGTAGCTCCTACAATGAGCAGTTCTTC.

This clonotype was counted at least ten times. The rearrangement uses TRBV7-8 and TRBJ1-5; D perhaps matches TRBD1 (5 bases). V was clipped by 5 bases and J by 11 bases, with 19 bases between them. CDR3 length: 14 amino acids. Germline values: CDR1 SGHVS, CDR2 FQNEAQ. CDR3 region: CASSRGGGEPSQHF. DNA for the CDR3: TGTGCCAGCAGCCGAGGCGGGGGGGAACCTTCCCAGCATTTT. Looking up the rest from reference TRBV7-8 and TRBJ1-5 gives the full variable domain: GAGVSQSPRYKVAKRGQDVALRCDPISGHVSLFWYQQALGQGPEFLTYFQNEAQLDKSGLPSDRFFAERPEGSVSTLKIQRTQQEDSAVYLCASSRGGGEPSQHFGDGTRLSIL.

The chain links TRBV7-4 to TRBJ1-1, with D uncertain. The CDR3 loop spans 13 amino acids. The V end lost 5 bases, the J end lost 3 bases, and 10 bases lay between the germline ends. CDR1 and CDR2 from the germline V gene are SGHVT and SQSDAQ. The CDR3 sequence: CASSDSPDTEAFF. The CDR3 DNA is TGTGCCAGCAGCGATTCGCCGGACACTGAAGCTTTCTTT. Full variable domain (outside the CDR3, taken from reference TRBV7-4 and TRBJ1-1): GAGVSQSPRYKVAKRGRDVALRCDSISGHVTLYWYRQTLGQGSEVLTYSQSDAQRDKSGRPSGRFSAERPERSVSTLKIQRTEQGDSAVYLCASSDSPDTEAFFGQGTRLTVV.

For this clonotype: A much more abundant neighbour one base away suggests this may be a read error. The chain has TRBV7-2 and TRBJ1-4; maybe TRBD1 (6 bases). This CDR3 is built from 14 residues. The V and J ends lost 5 bases and 5 bases respectively, with 12 bases between them. Germline CDR1 is SGHTA and CDR2 is FQGNSA. The CDR3 here is CASSPDSPNEKLFF. The CDR3 nucleotides read TGTGCCAGCAGCCCGGACAGCCCAAATGAAAAACTGTTTTTT.

This clonotype was recorded many times. The chain recombines TRBV7-2 with TRBJ2-7, with 7 bases that match TRBD2. The V gene end was trimmed by 4 bases and the J gene end by 3 bases; junction bases not matched to a gene: 12. In germline, CDR1 is SGHTA, CDR2 FQGNSA. The CDR3 is 16 amino acids. CDR3 region: CASSSLPLSGIYEQYF. The DNA for the CDR3 is TGTGCCAGCAGCTCCCTCCCGTTAAGCGGGATCTACGAGCAGTACTTC. Using reference TRBV7-2 and TRBJ2-7 for the parts outside the CDR3, the full variable domain is GAGVSQSPSNKVTEKGKDVELRCDPISGHTALYWYRQSLGQGLEFLIYFQGNSAPDKSGLPSDRFSAERTGGSVSTLTIQRTQQEDSAVYLCASSSLPLSGIYEQYFGPGTRLTVT.

The chain recombines TRBV18 with TRBJ1-2; possibly TRBD1 for D (5 bases). CDR1 and CDR2 (germline): KGHSH, LQKENI. Trimming removed 8 bases from V and 0 bases from J, with 13 bases in between. The CDR3 covers 14 residues. The DNA of the CDR3 is TGTGCCAGCGGCCGGGACGGAGCTAACTATGGCTACACCTTC. Its translation is CASGRDGANYGYTF.

This clonotype was seen a few times. The V gene is TRBV3-1, the J gene TRBJ1-2; D might be TRBD1 (5 bases). This CDR3 spans 15 amino acids. The germline CDR1 and CDR2 sequences are LGHDT and YNNKEL (reference sequence). The V end was cut by 2 bases, the J end by 2 bases, with 12 bases between. The CDR3 region is CASSQQGTINYGYTF. In DNA, the CDR3 is TGTGCCAGCAGCCAACAGGGAACTATCAACTATGGCTACACCTTC.

This clonotype was found many times. The rearrangement joins TRBV19 to TRBJ2-1; 8 bases are shared with TRBD1. The germline gives CDR1 LNHDA, CDR2 SQIVND (reference sequence). Germline trimming cut 1 base from V and 8 bases from J; bases unmatched to any gene: 7. The CDR3 has 15 residues. In DNA, the CDR3 is TGTGCCAGTAGTATAGGGGACAGGATCCTAGATGAGCAGTTCTTC. Translation: CASSIGDRILDEQFF.

The V gene is TRBV6-5, the J gene TRBJ2-4; D gene unclear. The CDR3 is made up of 13 amino acids. Germline V gene data show CDR1 as MNHEY and CDR2 as SVGAGI. The V gene lost 11 bases and the J gene lost 0 bases, with 11 bases spanning the gap. The CDR3 sequence is CAVLELAKNIQYF. In DNA form, the CDR3 reads TGTGCCGTACTGGAGCTAGCCAAAAACATTCAGTACTTC.

The chain has TRBV5-5 and TRBJ2-7; D unresolved. The CDR3 runs 13 residues. V was pared by 5 bases and J by 3 bases, with 12 bases between. CDR1 and CDR2 from the germline V gene are SGHKS and YYEKEE (reference sequence). In nucleotides, the CDR3 is TGTGCCAGCAGTTCCTTCAAGGGCTACGAGCAGTACTTC. Its translation: CASSSFKGYEQYF.

This clonotype occurred a few times. The chain has TRBV27 and TRBJ1-4; weak D call: TRBD1 (5 bases). The CDR3 covers 14 residues. The ends were cut back, 5 bases at V and 6 bases at J, with 13 bases in the middle. Looked up from germline, CDR1 is MNHEY and CDR2 is SMNVEV (reference sequence). The CDR3 loop is CASSPRAWDEKLFF. CDR3 in DNA: TGTGCCAGCAGTCCCAGGGCCTGGGATGAAAAACTGTTTTTT.

The chain joins TRBV7-8 to TRBJ2-2, with D possibly TRBD1 on 5 matching bases. Trimming removed 5 bases at V and 4 bases at J, with 20 bases between. CDR1 and CDR2 (germline): SGHVS, FQNEAQ. CDR3 size: 17 residues. The CDR3 protein is CASSADLSRVFTGELFF. The CDR3 nucleotides are TGTGCCAGCAGCGCAGATCTTTCCAGGGTATTCACCGGGGAGCTGTTTTTT.

The chain recombines TRBV12-3 or TRBV12-4 with TRBJ2-1; 9 nucleotides line up with TRBD2. This CDR3 spans 13 amino acids. J was trimmed by 8 bases and V by 6 bases; bases with no gene match: 5. This chain's CDR3 is CASRLAGPDEQFF. DNA for the CDR3: TGTGCCAGCAGGCTAGCGGGGCCGGATGAGCAGTTCTTC.

In its sample, this clonotype was seen a few times. As DNA, the CDR3 is TGTGCCAGCAGCGTAGCGGGGACAGGGCCCGGGGAGCTGTTTTTT. It is translated as CASSVAGTGPGELFF. This chain connects TRBV9 to TRBJ2-2; 9 nucleotides line up with TRBD1. Germline loops: CDR1 SGDLS, CDR2 YYNGEE. This CDR3 comprises 15 residues. The V segment lost 0 bases and the J segment 6 bases; nucleotides outside the gene matches: 3.

In its sample, this clonotype was seen a few times. Germline is not matched at one junction end, which may reflect a read error. The chain links TRBV7-7 to TRBJ2-2; tentative D call: TRBD2 (6 bases). Germline V gene data show CDR1 as SSHAT and CDR2 as FNYEAQ (reference sequence). The CDR3 contains 16 residues. The CDR3 sequence: CASSLAAGTEPGELFF. The CDR3 nucleotides are TGTGCTAGCAGCTTAGCGGCCGGGACGGAACCCGGGGAGCTGTTTTTT.

Comment on this clonotype: A read error is possible here, since a much larger clone lies one base away. The chain links TRBV7-9 to TRBJ2-7; 7 nucleotides line up with TRBD1. V was clipped by 6 bases and J by 2 bases; unmatched bases: 4. The CDR3 consists of 13 residues. Germline CDR1 and CDR2: SEHNR and FQNEAQ (reference sequence). The CDR3 region has the DNA TGTGCCAGCAGGACCGGGACAGCCTACGAGCAGTACTTC. Its protein product is CASRTGTAYEQYF.

A few counts support this clonotype. This sequence joins TRBV11-2 and TRBJ2-5; weak D call: TRBD1 (6 bases). This CDR3 comprises 15 residues. The germline gives CDR1 SGHAT, CDR2 FQNNGV. V was cut by 8 bases and J by 1 base, with 17 bases left in between. CDR3 sequence reads: CASGFRDTSQETQYF. The CDR3 coding sequence is TGTGCCAGCGGATTCCGGGACACAAGCCAAGAGACCCAGTACTTC.

This clonotype was seen many times. The chain couples TRBV6-6 to TRBJ1-5; D remains unclear. Germline loops: CDR1 MNHNY, CDR2 SVGAGI (reference sequence). This CDR3 is built from 16 residues. Trimming took 3 bases from V and 6 from J, leaving 18 bases between them. In DNA form, the CDR3 reads TGTGCCAGCAGTTATAATCCCGCACTGGCAGGTCAGCCCCAGCATTTT. Its translation is CASSYNPALAGQPQHF.

In its sample, this clonotype was seen a few times. This chain connects TRBV9 to TRBJ2-1, with a weak D call TRBD2 (5 bases). The CDR3 has 15 amino acids. V dropped 0 bases and J dropped 1 base, with 8 bases sitting between them. From germline, CDR1 is SGDLS and CDR2 YYNGEE. The chain's CDR3 is CASSVVSASYNEQFF. CDR3 bases: TGTGCCAGCAGCGTAGTTAGCGCGTCCTACAATGAGCAGTTCTTC.

Many counts were recorded for this clonotype. The gene calls are TRBV20-1 and TRBJ1-6, with TRBD1 identical over 7 bases. CDR1 and CDR2 (germline): DFQATT, SNEGSKA (reference sequence). This CDR3 contains 17 residues. Trimming at V came to 1 base and at J to 3 bases, leaving 9 bases not matched to a gene. The CDR3 DNA reads TGCAGTGCTAGAGGATTCGACAGGGCTAACTATAATTCACCCCTCCACTTT. The encoded protein is CSARGFDRANYNSPLHF.

The chain carries TRBV2 and TRBJ2-7; perhaps TRBD2 as D (5 bases). This CDR3 has 16 amino acids. Germline CDR1 SNHLY, CDR2 FYNNEI. The V and J ends lost 2 bases and 0 bases respectively, with 14 bases between them. CDR3: CASSETSAGSSYEQYF. The DNA of the CDR3 is TGTGCCAGCAGTGAAACTAGTGCAGGCAGCTCCTACGAGCAGTACTTC. The full variable domain, rest sourced from reference TRBV2 and TRBJ2-7, is EPEVTQTPSHQVTQMGQEVILRCVPISNHLYFYWYRQILGQKVEFLVSFYNNEISEKSEIFDDQFSVERPDGSNFTLKIRSTKLEDSAMYFCASSETSAGSSYEQYFGPGTRLTVT.

In its sample, this clonotype was seen a few times. The chain couples TRBV14 to TRBJ2-6; D perhaps matches TRBD2 (6 bases). Trimming took 0 bases from V and 0 from J, leaving 15 bases between them. The germline V gene encodes CDR1 SGHDN and CDR2 FVKESK. CDR3 length: 19 residues. The CDR3 spells CASSQDRGGEASGANVLTF. DNA of the CDR3: TGTGCCAGCAGCCAAGATCGGGGAGGAGAAGCCTCTGGGGCCAACGTCCTGACTTTC.

This clonotype was observed many times. The J gene is TRBJ2-3, the V gene TRBV11-2; possible D gene TRBD1, 6 bases. The germline V gene encodes CDR1 SGHAT and CDR2 FQNNGV. This CDR3 contains 13 residues. The germline V and J ends were trimmed by 5 bases and 7 bases, with 13 bases remaining between them. CDR3 bases: TGTGCCAGCAGCGACGGGACAACAAATACGCAGTATTTT. Translation gives CASSDGTTNTQYF.

The sample holds a few counts of this clonotype. The J gene is TRBJ1-1, the V gene TRBV19; D uncertain. Trimming shortened V by 2 bases and J by 1 base, and 17 bases separated the two germline ends. This CDR3 contains 17 residues. Looked up from germline, CDR1 is LNHDA and CDR2 is SQIVND (reference sequence). The CDR3 DNA reads as TGTGCCAGTAGTATATTTGTTCGAGGTTGGGGGAACACTGAAGCTTTCTTT. Amino acid sequence: CASSIFVRGWGNTEAFF.

The DNA of the CDR3 is TGTGCCAGCAGTGAGGCCAGGCAGGTCAATGAGCAGTTCTTC. It codes for CASSEARQVNEQFF. V is TRBV14 and J is TRBJ2-1; D is unclear. Germline V CDR1 and CDR2: SGHDN, FVKESK. This CDR3 spans 14 amino acids. V was shortened by 6 bases and J by 6 bases, with 15 bases between the two germline ends.

V and J are TRBV20-1 and TRBJ2-7; TRBD2 is a possible D gene (6 bases). This CDR3 has 14 amino acids. V was cut by 4 bases and J by 0 bases, with 13 bases left in between. Germline V lookup: CDR1 DFQATT, CDR2 SNEGSKA (reference sequence). CDR3 amino acids: CSATFRGASYEQYF. In nucleotides, the CDR3 is TGCAGTGCTACCTTCCGCGGGGCCTCCTACGAGCAGTACTTC.

This clonotype occurred a few times. The chain combines TRBV6-5 with TRBJ2-7; TRBD1 aligns across 8 bases. The junction had 6 bases not matched to a gene; V was cut back by 5 bases and J by 0 bases. CDR1 and CDR2 (germline): MNHEY, SVGAGI. The CDR3 is 15 residues long. The chain's CDR3 is CASSPWTGSSYEQYF. The CDR3 DNA sequence: TGTGCCAGCAGTCCCTGGACAGGGAGCTCCTACGAGCAGTACTTC.

The chain recombines TRBV6-5 with TRBJ2-7; D is possibly TRBD1 (6 bases). This CDR3 has 15 amino acids. V gave up 4 bases and J gave up 0 bases, with 13 bases separating them. Germline V CDR1 and CDR2: MNHEY, SVGAGI. The chain's CDR3 is CASSWEQGSSYEQYF. The DNA of the CDR3 is TGTGCCAGCAGTTGGGAACAGGGTAGCTCCTACGAGCAGTACTTC.